This T cell receptor beta chain stems from a study of cytomegalovirus exposure and HLA in healthy donors. At the time of sampling, donors were nominally healthy, though unrecorded immune exposures were likely. V lost 8 bases and J lost 4, with 18 bases in between. This CDR3 spans 15 amino acids. The germline gives CDR1 ENHRY, CDR2 SYGVKD. PCR involved 60 Vbeta and 13 Jbeta primers. Sequencing was performed with immunoSEQ multiplex PCR; in TCRdb, only in-frame clones are kept and a portion is missing. The sample has some 170,000 clones; around 80% are singletons. The sequencing sample was made of PBMCs. This chain joins TRBV10-3 and TRBJ2-1; D might be TRBD2 (7 bases). The TCR was taken from a girl under 18 in good health and CMV-seropositive. CDR3 DNA: TGTGCCATCGGGAGCGGGGAGGGGGGGTACAATGAGCAGTTCTTC. The encoded protein is CAIGSGEGGYNEQFF.